The TCR beta chain under discussion was sequenced for a study of T cell repertoires in cytomegalovirus infection. Overall study: From public TCR beta signatures came an indication of both CMV infection and matching HLA type.

General observations from the study: It was HLA-C-restricted CMV-specific TCR beta clonotypes that dominated the response ex vivo. Summed frequency of shared TCR beta families picked out CMV carriers who also had the relevant HLA.

Notes on this clonotype: Its antigen is undetermined.

The CDR3 contains 21 residues. The V and J ends lost 1 base and 5 bases respectively, with 30 bases between them. From germline, CDR1 is LNHNV and CDR2 YYDKDF (reference sequence). TCRdb reprocessed the reads with MiXCR, giving one entry per CDR3 protein. Of 100,000 to 150,000 distinct CDR3 sequences in the sample, 24% were seen once. V is TRBV15 and J is TRBJ1-5, with D possibly being TRBD1 (6 bases). The clonotype originates from a human donor in good health (CMV status not recorded). Some clones in this sample may be carry-over from other donors' samples. Specimen: PBMCs, sequenced either directly or after in vitro stimulation (not recorded which). CDR3 protein: CATSRVSNPTGGRGYYQPQHF. The CDR3 nucleotides read TGTGCCACCAGCAGAGTCTCCAATCCGACAGGAGGCAGGGGATATTATCAGCCCCAGCATTTT.